These T cell receptor beta chains were read from a single sample in a study of blood T cell repertoires in COVID-19. Using immunoSEQ multiplex PCR, the repertoire was profiled, and TCRdb retains in-frame clones only, with some absent. The repertoire holds about 85,000 clones, with approximately 84% as singletons. Sample: peripheral blood. The origin of the receptors is a human donor in a cohort sampled during active COVID-19. Each CDR3 is given with its conserved first and last residue. Each record gives: J gene, D gene, CDR3 length, clone size, V gene, CDR3 DNA, CDR3 protein. A D gene is named only where the DNA matches it firmly. The size of a clone is reported for some rows only, either as once, few or many, or as a class for expanded clones.

TRBJ2-3,NA,16,once,TRBV5-1,TGCGCCAGCAGCTTGGTCGGGGGGCGACGCACAGATACGCAGTATTTT,CASSLVGGRRTDTQYF
TRBJ2-1,TRBD1,16,NA,TRBV28,TGTGCCAGCAGTGCCTTAGACAGGGCTACCTACAATGAGCAGTTCTTC,CASSALDRATYNEQFF
TRBJ2-7,TRBD1,14,NA,TRBV23-1,TGCGCCAGCAGTCGGGACAGGGTTAAAAACGAGCAGTACTTC,CASSRDRVKNEQYF
TRBJ1-1,TRBD1,17,NA,TRBV6-6,TGTGCCAGCCGTCCTCTGACAGGGGGGTTTCTATTCACTGAAGCTTTCTTT,CASRPLTGGFLFTEAFF
TRBJ1-3,NA,15,NA,TRBV6-5,TGTGCCAGCAAAGAGGACGGGAACTCTGGAAACACCATATATTTT,CASKEDGNSGNTIYF
TRBJ2-2,TRBD1,13,NA,TRBV28,TGTGCCACCTCGACAGGGATAACCGGGGAGCTGTTTTTT,CATSTGITGELFF
TRBJ2-5,TRBD1,17,once,TRBV7-8,TGTGCCAGCAGCTTATTCTTAGGGACAGGGGGCGGTGAGACCCAGTACTTC,CASSLFLGTGGGETQYF
TRBJ1-6,NA,18,NA,TRBV5-3,TGTGCCAGAAGCTGGACACCGACAGCCATCTCCTATAATTCACCCCTCCACTTT,CARSWTPTAISYNSPLHF
TRBJ2-6,TRBD1,16,NA,TRBV5-1,TGCGCCAGCAGCGTGACAGGGGGCGCTGGGGCCAACGTCCTGACTTTC,CASSVTGGAGANVLTF
TRBJ2-5,NA,13,NA,TRBV6-6,TGTGCCAGCAGTTACTCCCCACAAGAGACCCAGTACTTC,CASSYSPQETQYF
TRBJ2-7,NA,11,NA,TRBV24-1,TGTGCCACCAGTGATTCTTACGAGCAGTACTTC,CATSDSYEQYF
TRBJ2-2,TRBD1,18,few,TRBV18,TGTGCCAGCTCTCCCACCCGACAGGGCGGGTTGACCACCGGGGAGCTGTTTTTT,CASSPTRQGGLTTGELFF
TRBJ2-2,NA,12,NA,TRBV6-5,TGTGCCAGCAGCGGAGGCACCGGGGAGCTGTTTTTT,CASSGGTGELFF
TRBJ1-5,TRBD1,16,NA,TRBV28,TGTGCCAGCAGTTTAACGGGACAGGGGGTTGTTCAGCCCCAGCATTTT,CASSLTGQGVVQPQHF
TRBJ1-2,NA,11,once,TRBV28,TGTGCCAGCAGTTCAGGACAGGGCTACACCTTC,CASSSGQGYTF
TRBJ1-5,TRBD1,17,NA,TRBV28,TGTGCCAGCAGTCCCCCGACAGGGGGTGGGATAAATCAGCCCCAGCATTTT,CASSPPTGGGINQPQHF
TRBJ1-5,NA,15,few,TRBV6-2/TRBV6-3,TGTGCCAGCAGTTACGGGGATCTAGGGGATCAGCCCCAGCATTTT,CASSYGDLGDQPQHF
TRBJ1-1,TRBD1,15,NA,TRBV28,TGTGCCAGCTTGACAGGGGGCTCCCACGGCGGTGAAGCTTTCTTT,CASLTGGSHGGEAFF
TRBJ1-2,NA,13,NA,TRBV7-9,TGTGCCAGCAGCCCGGACTCGAAGGTGGGCTACACCTTC,CASSPDSKVGYTF
TRBJ1-1,NA,14,NA,TRBV29-1,TGCAGCGTTGGGGGCCGGGGAGGTAACACTGAAGCTTTCTTT,CSVGGRGGNTEAFF
TRBJ1-1,TRBD1,14,once,TRBV5-1,TGCGCCAGCAGCTCACAGGGGGGAGACACTGAAGCTTTCTTT,CASSSQGGDTEAFF
TRBJ1-3,NA,11,medium-sized,TRBV19,TGTGCCAGTAGTATTTTCGGCACCATATATTTT,CASSIFGTIYF
TRBJ1-4,TRBD1,16,NA,TRBV7-8,TGTGCCAGCAGCTTAGCGGAGACAGGGCTGGGTGAAAAACTGTTTTTT,CASSLAETGLGEKLFF
TRBJ1-2,TRBD1,15,NA,TRBV4-1,TGCGCCAGCAGCCCAGACAGGGGATCGTGGTATGGCTACACCTTC,CASSPDRGSWYGYTF
TRBJ2-4,NA,15,NA,TRBV7-3,TGTGCCAGCAGCATAAAGGGGGGGCCACAAAACATTCAGTACTTC,CASSIKGGPQNIQYF
TRBJ2-7,NA,14,few,TRBV18,TGTGCCAGCTCACCGACCTCAGGGGCTAGGGAGCAGTACTTC,CASSPTSGAREQYF
TRBJ1-3,NA,14,NA,TRBV6-5,TGTGCCAGCAGTTACGGGCGCTCTGGAAACACCATATATTTT,CASSYGRSGNTIYF
TRBJ2-5,TRBD1,13,NA,TRBV24-1,TGTGCCACCAGAGACAGGGCGAAAGAGACCCAGTACTTC,CATRDRAKETQYF
TRBJ2-5,TRBD2,21,NA,TRBV13,TGTGCCAGCAGCTTAGGCGTGCCCCCCCTGGGACTAGCGGGGTACCAAGAGACCCAGTACTTC,CASSLGVPPLGLAGYQETQYF
TRBJ2-5,TRBD2,14,NA,TRBV7-9,TGTGCCAGCAGCCCACGGACTAGTAGAGAGACCCAGTACTTC,CASSPRTSRETQYF
TRBJ2-1,TRBD2,17,NA,TRBV11-2,TGTGCCAGCAGCTTAAGGGCTAGCGGGGGGGGTTACAATGAGCAGTTCTTC,CASSLRASGGGYNEQFF
TRBJ2-7,NA,13,NA,TRBV7-8,TGTGCCAGCAGCTCCCGGGTCCACTACGAGCAGTACTTC,CASSSRVHYEQYF
TRBJ2-7,NA,14,NA,TRBV7-6,TGTGCCAGCAGCTTAGATGCGGGCCCCTTCGAGCAGTACTTC,CASSLDAGPFEQYF
TRBJ2-2,NA,15,NA,TRBV29-1,TGCAGCGTTGAGATCCCGGGAAGGAACACCGGGGAGCTGTTTTTT,CSVEIPGRNTGELFF
TRBJ2-1,TRBD2,16,NA,TRBV7-8,TGTGCCAGCAGCTTAGGAGTACTAGCGGACTACAATGAGCAGTTCTTC,CASSLGVLADYNEQFF
TRBJ2-1,NA,10,NA,TRBV5-1,TGCGCCAGCAATCGGAGGGAGCAGTTCTTC,CASNRREQFF
TRBJ2-1,NA,17,NA,TRBV3-1/TRBV3-2,TGTGCCAGCAGCCAAGATATGGAGGGGGGGCCTTACAATGAGCAGTTCTTC,CASSQDMEGGPYNEQFF
TRBJ2-1,NA,13,NA,TRBV27,TGTGCCAGCAGTTTATGGGCTTTCAATGAGCAGTTCTTC,CASSLWAFNEQFF
TRBJ1-1,NA,13,NA,TRBV12-5,TGTGCTAGTGGTTTGGTCTGGAACACTGAAGCTTTCTTT,CASGLVWNTEAFF
TRBJ2-7,NA,16,few,TRBV5-1,TGCGCCAGCAGCCCTAGGGTCGGGGTCGGCCACTACGAGCAGTACTTC,CASSPRVGVGHYEQYF
TRBJ1-4,NA,11,NA,TRBV3-1/TRBV3-2,TGTGCCAGCAGCCAAGACGCCTGGACTGCCTTT,CASSQDAWTAF
TRBJ2-2,NA,13,NA,TRBV7-3,TGTGCCAGCAGCCCCCGCGCTCCCGGGGAGCTGTTTTTT,CASSPRAPGELFF
TRBJ1-4,TRBD1,15,NA,TRBV2,TGTGCCAGCAGTGGGGGACAGGGCGGTAATGAAAAACTGTTTTTT,CASSGGQGGNEKLFF
TRBJ2-2,TRBD1,15,NA,TRBV2,TGTGCCAGCATGTCTCGGGACAGGGTAACCGGGGAGCTGTTTTTT,CASMSRDRVTGELFF
TRBJ2-2,TRBD2,17,NA,TRBV2,TGTGCCAGCAGTGACCCGATGAGACTAGCGGGCACCGGGGAGCTGTTTTTT,CASSDPMRLAGTGELFF
TRBJ1-1,NA,13,NA,TRBV7-3,TGTGCCAGCAGCCTCAACCTACAGGGAGAAGCTTTCTTT,CASSLNLQGEAFF
TRBJ1-1,TRBD1,13,NA,TRBV2,TGTGCCAGCAGTGGGACAGGGCGGACTGAAGCTTTCTTT,CASSGTGRTEAFF
TRBJ1-2,NA,15,once,TRBV27,TGTGCCAGCAGTCCTCAAGGGACGGGGGACTATGGCTACACCTTC,CASSPQGTGDYGYTF
TRBJ2-1,NA,16,NA,TRBV14,TGTGCCAGCAGCCAAGACTCCGGTTTTGCCTACAATGAGCAGTTCTTC,CASSQDSGFAYNEQFF
TRBJ2-5,TRBD2,14,NA,TRBV11-2,TGTGCCAGCAGCGAAGCTAGCGGGGGGGAGACCCAGTACTTC,CASSEASGGETQYF
TRBJ1-4,TRBD1,16,NA,TRBV2,TGTGCCAGCAGTGAAGCGCGGGGACAGGGGACGGAAAAACTGTTTTTT,CASSEARGQGTEKLFF
TRBJ1-2,NA,14,NA,TRBV11-2,TGTGCCAGCAGCTTAGATTGGGGAGGGGATGGCTACACCTTC,CASSLDWGGDGYTF
TRBJ1-1,NA,17,NA,TRBV29-1,TGCAGCGGGGCGGTGGTTCAGGGATCTTGGGAGAACACTGAAGCTTTCTTT,CSGAVVQGSWENTEAFF
TRBJ2-4,TRBD1,15,NA,TRBV19,TGTGCCAGTAGACCAGAAACAGGGGGCGAGAACATTCAGTACTTC,CASRPETGGENIQYF
TRBJ1-4,TRBD1,15,NA,TRBV5-1,TGCGCCAGCAGCCTTCTCGGGGACAGGGGTGAAAAACTGTTTTTT,CASSLLGDRGEKLFF
TRBJ1-3,NA,12,NA,TRBV3-1/TRBV3-2,TGTGCCAGCAATGGGCCTGGAAACACCATATATTTT,CASNGPGNTIYF
TRBJ2-3,TRBD2,16,NA,TRBV7-2,TGTGCCAGCAGCTCCGGGACTAGCGGCTACACAGATACGCAGTATTTT,CASSSGTSGYTDTQYF